These 27 T cell receptor beta chains originate from one sample sequenced in a study of T cell changes during pregnancy in multiple sclerosis. Profiling relied on immunoSEQ multiplex PCR, and the TCRdb table lists in-frame clones only, not all of them. The data show some 100,000 clones, almost 95% seen once. The input for sequencing was peripheral blood, taken before pregnancy. The receptors come from a female donor with multiple sclerosis, enrolled in a pregnancy study.

The gene calls are TRBV7-6 and TRBJ1-1; 7 nucleotides align to TRBD1. Germline V gene data show CDR1 as SGHVS and CDR2 as FNYEAQ. The junction had 4 bases not matched to a gene; V was cut back by 1 base and J by 5 bases. This CDR3 has 14 amino acids. This CDR3 reads CASSLGQGRTEAFF. The CDR3 coding sequence is TGTGCCAGCAGCTTAGGACAGGGAAGAACTGAAGCTTTCTTT.

This clone has just a few counts. The chain links TRBV29-1 to TRBJ1-1, with D tentatively TRBD1 (6 bases). The CDR3 is 16 amino acids. Trimming took off 6 bases at V and 1 base at J, with 21 bases between the two ends. From germline, CDR1 is SQVTM and CDR2 ANQGSEA. The CDR3 nucleotides are TGCAGCGTCCGAAGAGGAGGGGGGGCCTCGAACACTGAAGCTTTCTTT. Protein sequence: CSVRRGGGASNTEAFF.

The V call is TRBV4-1, the J call TRBJ1-1; TRBD1 aligns across 10 bases. Trimming at V came to 3 bases and at J to 6 bases, leaving 4 bases not matched to a gene. CDR1 MGHRA and CDR2 YSYEKL come from the germline V gene. This CDR3 comprises 14 residues. This CDR3 is CASSHGTGEAEAFF. CDR3 bases: TGCGCCAGCAGCCACGGGACAGGGGAGGCTGAAGCTTTCTTT.

The chain links TRBV6-5 to TRBJ1-2; D gene uncertain. V shed 0 bases and J shed 8 bases, with 13 bases lying between them. Germline V gene lookup returns CDR1 MNHEY and CDR2 SVGAGI. CDR3 length equals 14 residues. The CDR3 reads CASSYSRRGSGYTF. For the CDR3, the DNA is TGTGCCAGCAGTTACTCGAGAAGAGGGAGCGGCTACACCTTC.

Points on this clone: The same CDR3 also results from other DNA sequences found in this sample. This chain links TRBV5-1 with TRBJ2-7; 13 bases line up with TRBD2. The CDR3 totals 15 residues. The junction had 0 bases not matched to a gene; V was cut back by 0 bases and J by 3 bases. Germline lookup yields CDR1 SGHRS and CDR2 YFSETQ. Written as DNA, the CDR3 is TGCGCCAGCAGCTTGGGACTAGCGGGAGGCTACGAGCAGTACTTC. It translates to CASSLGLAGGYEQYF.

As regards this clone: The same CDR3 is also encoded by other DNA sequences in this sample. The chain combines TRBV6-1 with TRBJ2-1; perhaps TRBD2 as D (5 bases). V was clipped by 8 bases and J by 9 bases, with 14 bases between them. CDR1 is MNHNS and CDR2 is SASEGT in the germline V gene. The CDR3 has 12 amino acids. The CDR3 region is CASLKGLGEQFF. CDR3 in DNA: TGTGCCAGCCTAAAAGGACTTGGTGAGCAGTTCTTC.

The chain has TRBV6-6 and TRBJ2-7; maybe TRBD1 (5 bases). CDR3 length: 14 residues. CDR1 and CDR2 (germline): MNHNY, SVGAGI (reference sequence). Trimming removed 3 bases at V and 4 bases at J, with 13 bases between. DNA for the CDR3: TGTGCCAGCAGTTATTCTGGCAGGGTGTACGAGCAGTACTTC. This encodes CASSYSGRVYEQYF.

The V and J genes are TRBV6-1 and TRBJ2-7, with 8 bases that match TRBD2. The V gene's germline CDR1 is MNHNS and CDR2 SASEGT. This CDR3 comprises 15 residues. V shed 1 base and J 5 bases; nucleotides not matched to a gene: 7. The CDR3 loop is CASSEGSGSNHEQYF. DNA for the CDR3: TGTGCCAGCAGTGAAGGGAGCGGGAGTAACCACGAGCAGTACTTC.

The chain combines TRBV7-3 with TRBJ2-5, with D possibly TRBD2 on 7 matching bases. V lost 0 bases and J lost 1, with 9 bases in between. The CDR3 runs to 15 residues. Looked up from germline, CDR1 is SGHTA and CDR2 is FQGTGA. CDR3: CASSLTGGPQETQYF. CDR3 sequence (DNA): TGTGCCAGCAGCTTAACCGGGGGGCCCCAAGAGACCCAGTACTTC.

This chain uses TRBV7-3 with TRBJ2-3; TRBD1 might be the D (6 bases). From germline, CDR1 is SGHTA and CDR2 FQGTGA. The CDR3 is 15 residues long. V lost 0 bases and J 1 base, leaving 8 bases between the germline ends. In DNA, the CDR3 is TGTGCCAGCAGCTTAACGAACAGGGGCACAGATACGCAGTATTTT. Protein: CASSLTNRGTDTQYF. Looking up the rest from reference TRBV7-3 and TRBJ2-3 gives the full variable domain: GAGVSQTPSNKVTEKGKYVELRCDPISGHTALYWYRQSLGQGPEFLIYFQGTGAADDSGLPNDRFFAVRPEGSVSTLKIQRTERGDSAVYLCASSLTNRGTDTQYFGPGTRLTVL.

V gene TRBV7-6 combines with J gene TRBJ2-7, with 12 bases that match TRBD2. There are 15 residues in the CDR3. The germline gives CDR1 SGHVS, CDR2 FNYEAQ. V was pared by 5 bases and J by 0 bases, with 2 bases of the junction left unmatched. The CDR3 nucleotides are TGTGCCAGCAGCAAGACTAGCGGGGGCTCCTACGAGCAGTACTTC. Translating gives CASSKTSGGSYEQYF.

The chain combines TRBV2 with TRBJ2-7; 7 bases are shared with TRBD1. This CDR3 contains 15 residues. The V gene's germline CDR1 is SNHLY and CDR2 FYNNEI. The V gene end was trimmed by 6 bases and the J gene end by 6 bases; junction bases not matched to a gene: 14. The CDR3 nucleotides are TGTGCCAGCAGCTCAGATATCGACAGGGCAGGCGAGCAGTACTTC. Encoded protein: CASSSDIDRAGEQYF.

This chain connects TRBV21-1 to TRBJ2-7; the table's TRBD2 call for D was not verified on the DNA. TRBV21-1 corresponds to a pseudogene. The CDR3 loop spans 18 amino acids. The CDR3 reads CASSKGKSLPDSSYEQYF. DNA of the CDR3: TGTGCCAGCAGCAAAGGAAAGTCACTACCGGATAGCTCCTACGAGCAGTACTTC.

The chain joins TRBV9 to TRBJ2-1; 10 bases align to TRBD2. The CDR3 has 15 residues. V was pared by 1 base and J by 8 bases, with 6 bases of the junction left unmatched. CDR1 SGDLS and CDR2 YYNGEE come from the germline V gene. Here the CDR3 reads CASSVRPSGRDEQFF. As DNA, the CDR3 is TGTGCCAGCAGCGTACGTCCTAGCGGGAGAGATGAGCAGTTCTTC.

The rearrangement links TRBV21-1 to TRBJ2-7; no check of the table's D call, TRBD2, against the DNA was made. TRBV21-1 is shown as a pseudogene. The CDR3 spans 16 residues. In nucleotides, the CDR3 is TGTGCCAGCAGCAAAGTACGTAGCCGCCATCTAATAGAGCAGTACTTC. It specifies CASSKVRSRHLIEQYF.

The chain is built from TRBV30 and TRBJ2-1; TRBD1 matches at 11 bases. Losses at the gene ends were 4 bases for V and 7 bases for J; bases not matched to a gene: 3. The CDR3 is 13 amino acids. The germline V gene encodes CDR1 GTSNPN and CDR2 SVGIG (reference sequence). The CDR3 nucleotides are TGTGCCTGGACGGGACAGGGGGTTAATGAGCAGTTCTTC. It is translated as CAWTGQGVNEQFF.

This chain joins TRBV28 and TRBJ2-7; 11 nucleotides agree with TRBD1. This CDR3 comprises 14 residues. The V gene's germline CDR1 is MDHEN and CDR2 SYDVKM. Trimming cost V 5 bases and J 4 bases; bases outside gene matches: 4. As DNA, the CDR3 is TGTGCCAGCAGTAGCGGGACAGGGGGTTACGAGCAGTACTTC. It is translated as CASSSGTGGYEQYF.

This chain connects TRBV6-5 to TRBJ1-5, with 7 bases aligning to TRBD1. Germline CDR1 and CDR2: MNHEY and SVGAGI. The CDR3 contains 15 residues. The junction had 5 bases not matched to a gene; V was cut back by 6 bases and J by 0 bases. The CDR3 DNA follows: TGTGCCAGCAGACCGGACAGGAGTAGCAATCAGCCCCAGCATTTT. Encoded protein: CASRPDRSSNQPQHF.

V usage is TRBV28 and J usage is TRBJ1-2; possibly TRBD1 for D (6 bases). The CDR3 runs to 15 residues. Germline CDR1 and CDR2: MDHEN and SYDVKM. The V end lost 5 bases, the J end lost 4 bases, and 17 bases lay between the germline ends. DNA of the CDR3: TGTGCCAGCAGTCTCGTTACTTCAGGGGTCTATGGCTACACCTTC. Amino acid sequence: CASSLVTSGVYGYTF.

The rearrangement links TRBV7-8 to TRBJ1-5; the D is unclear. V was shortened by 5 bases and J by 3 bases, with 14 bases between the two germline ends. The length of the CDR3 is 15 residues. Germline CDR1 reads SGHVS; CDR2 reads FQNEAQ. CDR3 sequence (DNA): TGTGCCAGCAGCCCTAGACCCCAACTCAATCAGCCCCAGCATTTT. As protein: CASSPRPQLNQPQHF.

This rearrangement joins TRBV6-5 to TRBJ2-2; 11 bases agree with TRBD1. Germline V gene lookup returns CDR1 MNHEY and CDR2 SVGAGI. V shed 2 bases, J shed 4 bases, and the junction held 0 bases outside the gene matches. This CDR3 has 15 amino acids. CDR3 sequence (DNA): TGTGCCAGCAGTTACGGGACAGGGGGCACCGGGGAGCTGTTTTTT. Amino acid sequence: CASSYGTGGTGELFF.

This chain links TRBV13 with TRBJ1-3; 10 bases fit TRBD1. The germline gives CDR1 PRHDT, CDR2 FYEKMQ (reference sequence). The length of the CDR3 is 17 residues. The V gene end was trimmed by 0 bases and the J gene end by 0 bases; junction bases not matched to a gene: 2. In DNA form, the CDR3 reads TGTGCCAGCAGCTTAGGGACAGGGGGCCTCTCTGGAAACACCATATATTTT. As protein: CASSLGTGGLSGNTIYF.

The chain carries TRBV5-1 and TRBJ2-1; tentative D call: TRBD1 (6 bases). Trimming stripped 4 bases from V and 0 bases from J, with 14 bases between. CDR1 and CDR2 (germline): SGHRS, YFSETQ. The CDR3 loop spans 16 amino acids. In nucleotides, the CDR3 is TGCGCCAGCAGCCTAAGACAGGAAAACTCCTACAATGAGCAGTTCTTC. This encodes CASSLRQENSYNEQFF.

The rearrangement joins TRBV4-2 to TRBJ2-1; TRBD2 aligns across 13 bases. This CDR3 has 15 amino acids. Germline V gene data show CDR1 as LGHNA and CDR2 as YNFKEQ. Unmatched junction bases numbered 6, after V lost 4 bases and J lost 9 bases. This CDR3 is CASSPRLAGGGEQFF. The DNA for the CDR3 is TGTGCCAGCAGCCCCCGACTAGCGGGAGGCGGTGAGCAGTTCTTC.

This clone was recorded once. The chain uses TRBV5-1 and TRBJ2-4; TRBD1 matches at 8 bases. CDR1 is SGHRS, CDR2 YFSETQ, per germline. V lost 4 bases and J lost 7; bases outside the gene matches: 19. The CDR3 runs to 18 residues. The CDR3: CASSRVLDRVRPANIQYF. The CDR3 DNA is TGCGCCAGCAGCCGAGTCTTGGACAGGGTCCGGCCCGCCAACATTCAGTACTTC. The variable domain in full, completed from reference TRBV5-1 and TRBJ2-4, reads KAGVTQTPRYLIKTRGQQVTLSCSPISGHRSVSWYQQTPGQGLQFLFEYFSETQRNKGNFPGRFSGRQFSNSRSEMNVSTLELGDSALYLCASSRVLDRVRPANIQYFGAGTRLSVL.

This CDR3 reads CASSDVGGVTYEQYF. CDR3 DNA sequence: TGTGCCAGCAGTGACGTCGGCGGGGTCACCTACGAGCAGTACTTC. The chain employs TRBV2 and TRBJ2-7; maybe TRBD2 (6 bases). Germline values: CDR1 SNHLY, CDR2 FYNNEI. CDR3 length equals 15 residues. V was shortened by 3 bases and J by 2 bases, with 14 bases between the two germline ends.

The chain couples TRBV4-2 to TRBJ2-2; D possibly corresponds to TRBD2 (6 bases). This CDR3 contains 17 residues. Germline-derived CDR1 and CDR2 are LGHNA and YNFKEQ. V lost 1 base, J lost 3 bases, and 15 bases lay in between. The CDR3 protein is CASSQVSAGGDTGELFF. The CDR3 nucleotides read TGTGCCAGCAGCCAAGTCTCAGCGGGCGGGGACACCGGGGAGCTGTTTTTT.